This TCR beta chain comes out of a study of shared clonotypes between healthy human individuals. Study in general: With ages of 18 to 49, the donors were two women and three men. Broader study findings: Compared with clonotypes that all four donors shared, non-shared clonotypes had lower generation probabilities. In a handful of donors, around 5.5% of naive CD4 clonotypes appeared in common.

As concerns this clone: Its antigen is not known.

Replicate PCRs for sorted subsets used 200 ng DNA; this equaled tens of thousands of T cell genomes. Profiling relied on immunoSEQ multiplex PCR, and the TCRdb table lists in-frame clones only, not all of them. Here the sample spans 2 million to 2.5 million clones, 85% to 95% being singletons. The CDR3 has 16 amino acids. Per germline, CDR1 LNHNV and CDR2 YYDKDF (reference sequence). V was trimmed by 3 bases and J by 2 bases, leaving 17 bases between them. The sequenced sample was naive CD4+ T cells from PBMCs. Described subset: CD45RA+ positively selected. This sequence was found in a young man in good health. Some clones in this sample may be carry-over from other donors' samples. This chain connects TRBV15 to TRBJ2-7, with D perhaps matching TRBD1 (6 bases). CDR3 loop: CATSRWTGQTPYEQYF. CDR3 coding DNA: TGTGCCACCAGCAGGTGGACCGGACAGACTCCCTACGAGCAGTACTTC.